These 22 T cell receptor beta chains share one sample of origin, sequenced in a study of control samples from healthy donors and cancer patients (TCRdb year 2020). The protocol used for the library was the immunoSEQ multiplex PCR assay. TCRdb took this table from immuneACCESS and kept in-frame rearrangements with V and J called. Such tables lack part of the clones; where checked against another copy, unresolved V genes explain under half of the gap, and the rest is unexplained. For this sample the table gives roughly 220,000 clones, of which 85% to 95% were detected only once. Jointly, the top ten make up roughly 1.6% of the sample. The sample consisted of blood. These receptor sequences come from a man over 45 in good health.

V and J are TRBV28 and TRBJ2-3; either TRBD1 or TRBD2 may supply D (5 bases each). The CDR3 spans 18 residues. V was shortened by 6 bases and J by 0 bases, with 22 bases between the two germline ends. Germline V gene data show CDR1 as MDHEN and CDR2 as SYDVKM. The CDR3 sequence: CASSSGTLAYTSTDTQYF. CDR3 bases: TGTGCCAGCAGCTCTGGGACGTTAGCATACACTAGCACAGATACGCAGTATTTT.

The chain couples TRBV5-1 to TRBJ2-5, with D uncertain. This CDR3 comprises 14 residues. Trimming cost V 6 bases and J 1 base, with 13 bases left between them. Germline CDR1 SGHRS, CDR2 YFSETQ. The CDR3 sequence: CASTETPAQETQYF. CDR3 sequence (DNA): TGCGCCAGCACCGAAACTCCCGCCCAAGAGACCCAGTACTTC.

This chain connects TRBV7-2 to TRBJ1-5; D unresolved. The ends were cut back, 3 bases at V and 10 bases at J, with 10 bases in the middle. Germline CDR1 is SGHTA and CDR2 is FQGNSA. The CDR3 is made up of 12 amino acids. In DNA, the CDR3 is TGTGCCAGCAGCTTGAGTGGCGGACCCCAGCATTTT. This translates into CASSLSGGPQHF. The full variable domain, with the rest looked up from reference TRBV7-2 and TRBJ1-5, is GAGVSQSPSNKVTEKGKDVELRCDPISGHTALYWYRQSLGQGLEFLIYFQGNSAPDKSGLPSDRFSAERTGGSVSTLTIQRTQQEDSAVYLCASSLSGGPQHFGDGTRLSIL.

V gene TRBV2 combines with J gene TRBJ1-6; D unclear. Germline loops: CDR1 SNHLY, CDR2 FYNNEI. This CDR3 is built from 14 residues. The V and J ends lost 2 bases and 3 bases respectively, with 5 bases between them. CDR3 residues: CASSETYYNSPLHF. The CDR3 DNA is TGTGCCAGCAGTGAAACGTACTATAATTCACCCCTCCACTTT.

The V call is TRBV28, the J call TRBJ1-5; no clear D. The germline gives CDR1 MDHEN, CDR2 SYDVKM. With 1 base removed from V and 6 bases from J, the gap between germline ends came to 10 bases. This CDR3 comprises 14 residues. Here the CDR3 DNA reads TGTGCCAGCAGTTTATACGGGGAGGTTCAGCCCCAGCATTTT. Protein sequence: CASSLYGEVQPQHF.

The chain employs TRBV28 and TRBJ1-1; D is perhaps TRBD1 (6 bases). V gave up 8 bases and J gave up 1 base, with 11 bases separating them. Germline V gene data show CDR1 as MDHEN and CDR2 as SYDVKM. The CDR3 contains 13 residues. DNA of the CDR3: TGTGCCAGCCGCTCGACAGGGAACACTGAAGCTTTCTTT. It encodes CASRSTGNTEAFF.

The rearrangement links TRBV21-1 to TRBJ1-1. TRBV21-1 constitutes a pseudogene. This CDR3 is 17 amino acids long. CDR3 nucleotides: TGTGCCAGCAGCAAAGAATCGGGGGCAGGGCTGCACACTGAAGCTTTCTTT. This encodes CASSKESGAGLHTEAFF.

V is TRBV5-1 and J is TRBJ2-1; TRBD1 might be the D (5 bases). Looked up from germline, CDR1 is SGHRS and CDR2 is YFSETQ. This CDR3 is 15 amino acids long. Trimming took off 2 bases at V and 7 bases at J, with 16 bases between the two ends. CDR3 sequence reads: CASSFQGPPANEQFF. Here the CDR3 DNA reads TGCGCCAGCAGCTTCCAGGGTCCACCCGCGAATGAGCAGTTCTTC.

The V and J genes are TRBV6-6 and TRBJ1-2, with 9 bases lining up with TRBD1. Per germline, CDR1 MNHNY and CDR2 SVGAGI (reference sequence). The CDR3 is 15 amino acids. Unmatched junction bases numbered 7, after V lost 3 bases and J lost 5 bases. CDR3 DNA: TGTGCCAGCAGTTATACAGGGGGCCGCCTTTATGGCTACACCTTC. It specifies CASSYTGGRLYGYTF.

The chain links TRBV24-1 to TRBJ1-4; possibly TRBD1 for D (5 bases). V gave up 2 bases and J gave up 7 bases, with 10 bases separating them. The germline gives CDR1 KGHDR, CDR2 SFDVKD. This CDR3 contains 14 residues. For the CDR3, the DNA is TGTGCCACCAGTGATTCCGGTCAGGGTGAAAAACTGTTTTTT. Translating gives CATSDSGQGEKLFF.

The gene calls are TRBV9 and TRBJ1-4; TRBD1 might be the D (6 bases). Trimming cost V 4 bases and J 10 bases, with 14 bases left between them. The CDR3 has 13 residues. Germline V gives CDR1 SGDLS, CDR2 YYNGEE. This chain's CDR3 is CASSPQGSGKLFF. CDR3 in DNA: TGTGCCAGCAGCCCCCAGGGGTCTGGAAAACTGTTTTTT.

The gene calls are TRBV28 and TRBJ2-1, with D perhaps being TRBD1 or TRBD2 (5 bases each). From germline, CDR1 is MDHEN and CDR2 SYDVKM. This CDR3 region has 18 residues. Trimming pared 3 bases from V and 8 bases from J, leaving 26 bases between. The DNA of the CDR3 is TGTGCCAGCAGTTTTTCGTCGACTTGGGACCTCCGGATCCATGAGCAGTTCTTC. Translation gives CASSFSSTWDLRIHEQFF. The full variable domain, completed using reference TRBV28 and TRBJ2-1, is DVKVTQSSRYLVKRTGEKVFLECVQDMDHENMFWYRQDPGLGLRLIYFSYDVKMKEKGDIPEGYSVSREKKERFSLILESASTNQTSMYLCASSFSSTWDLRIHEQFFGPGTRLTVL.

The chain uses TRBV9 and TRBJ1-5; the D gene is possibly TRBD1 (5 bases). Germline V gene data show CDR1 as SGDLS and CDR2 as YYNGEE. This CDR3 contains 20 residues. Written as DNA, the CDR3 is TGTGCTCCCACCTATTACCACCGGGGAAGGGGCGCCTATAGCAATCAGCCCCAGCATTTT. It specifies CAPTYYHRGRGAYSNQPQHF. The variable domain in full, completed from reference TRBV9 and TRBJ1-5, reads DSGVTQTPKHLITATGQRVTLRCSPRSGDLSVYWYQQSLDQGLQFLIQYYNGEERAKGNILERFSAQQFPDLHSELNLSSLELGDSALYFCAPTYYHRGRGAYSNQPQHFGDGTRLSIL.

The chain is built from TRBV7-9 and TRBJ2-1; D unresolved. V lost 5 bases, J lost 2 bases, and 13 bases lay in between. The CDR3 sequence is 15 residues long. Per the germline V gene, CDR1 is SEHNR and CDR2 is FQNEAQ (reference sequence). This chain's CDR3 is CASSPAAPTYNEQFF. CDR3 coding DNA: TGTGCCAGCAGCCCGGCGGCCCCTACCTACAATGAGCAGTTCTTC. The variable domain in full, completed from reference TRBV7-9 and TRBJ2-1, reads DTGVSQNPRHKITKRGQNVTFRCDPISEHNRLYWYRQTLGQGPEFLTYFQNEAQLEKSRLLSDRFSAERPKGSFSTLEIQRTEQGDSAMYLCASSPAAPTYNEQFFGPGTRLTVL.

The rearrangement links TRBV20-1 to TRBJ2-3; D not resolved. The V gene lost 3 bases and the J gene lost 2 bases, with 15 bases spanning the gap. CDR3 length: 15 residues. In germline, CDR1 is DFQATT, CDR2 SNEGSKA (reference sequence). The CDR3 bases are TGCAGTGCTAGTGGATACGGAACGAACACAGATACGCAGTATTTT. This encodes CSASGYGTNTDTQYF.

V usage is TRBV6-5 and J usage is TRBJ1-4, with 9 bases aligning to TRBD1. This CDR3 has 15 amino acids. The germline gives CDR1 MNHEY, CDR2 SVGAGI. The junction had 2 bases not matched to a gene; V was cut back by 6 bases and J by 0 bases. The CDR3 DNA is TGTGCCAGCAGGCGACAGGGGGCAACTAATGAAAAACTGTTTTTT. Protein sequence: CASRRQGATNEKLFF.

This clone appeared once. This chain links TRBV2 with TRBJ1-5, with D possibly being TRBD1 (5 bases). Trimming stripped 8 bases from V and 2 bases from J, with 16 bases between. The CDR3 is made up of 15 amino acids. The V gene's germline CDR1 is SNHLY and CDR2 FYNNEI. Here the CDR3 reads CASGFQGLGNQPQHF. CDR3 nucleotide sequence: TGTGCCAGCGGATTTCAGGGTTTGGGCAATCAGCCCCAGCATTTT.

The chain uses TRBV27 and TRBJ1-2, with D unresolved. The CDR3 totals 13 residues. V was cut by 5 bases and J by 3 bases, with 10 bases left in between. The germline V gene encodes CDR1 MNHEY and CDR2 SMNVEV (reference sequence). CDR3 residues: CASSLRGDYGYTF. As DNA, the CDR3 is TGTGCCAGCAGTCTGCGGGGTGACTATGGCTACACCTTC.

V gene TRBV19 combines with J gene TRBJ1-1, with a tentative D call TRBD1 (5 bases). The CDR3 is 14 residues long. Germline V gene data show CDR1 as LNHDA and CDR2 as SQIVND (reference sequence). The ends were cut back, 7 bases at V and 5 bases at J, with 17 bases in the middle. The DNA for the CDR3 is TGTGCCAGTACCCCTGGGGGAGACTCTACTGAAGCTTTCTTT. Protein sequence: CASTPGGDSTEAFF.

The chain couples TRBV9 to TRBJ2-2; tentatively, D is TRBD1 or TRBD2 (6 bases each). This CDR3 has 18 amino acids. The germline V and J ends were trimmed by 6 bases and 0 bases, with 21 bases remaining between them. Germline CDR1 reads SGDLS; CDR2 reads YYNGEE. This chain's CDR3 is CASTRGLTGLTNTGELFF. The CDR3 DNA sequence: TGTGCCAGCACACGCGGACTGACAGGACTAACGAACACCGGGGAGCTGTTTTTT.

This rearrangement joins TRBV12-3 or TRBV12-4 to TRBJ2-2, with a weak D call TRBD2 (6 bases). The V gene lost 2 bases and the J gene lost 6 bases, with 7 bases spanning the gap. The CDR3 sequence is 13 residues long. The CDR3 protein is CASSLTSSGELFF. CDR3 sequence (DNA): TGTGCCAGCAGTTTAACTAGCTCCGGGGAGCTGTTTTTT.

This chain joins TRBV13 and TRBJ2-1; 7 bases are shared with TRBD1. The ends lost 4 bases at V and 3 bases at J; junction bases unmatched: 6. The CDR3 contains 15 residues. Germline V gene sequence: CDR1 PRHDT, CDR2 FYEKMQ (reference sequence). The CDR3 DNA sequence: TGTGCCAGCAGCTCAGGGGGTTTAGGCTACAATGAGCAGTTCTTC. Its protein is CASSSGGLGYNEQFF.